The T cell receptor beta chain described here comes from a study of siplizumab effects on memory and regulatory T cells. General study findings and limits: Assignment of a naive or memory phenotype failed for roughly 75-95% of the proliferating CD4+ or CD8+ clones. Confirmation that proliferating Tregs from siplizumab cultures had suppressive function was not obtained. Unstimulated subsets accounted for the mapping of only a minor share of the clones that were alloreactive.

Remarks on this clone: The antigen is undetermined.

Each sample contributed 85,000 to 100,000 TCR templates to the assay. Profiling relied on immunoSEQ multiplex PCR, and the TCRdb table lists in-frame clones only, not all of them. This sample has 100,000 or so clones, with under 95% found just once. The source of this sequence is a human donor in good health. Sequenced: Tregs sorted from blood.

CDR3 DNA: TGTGCCAGCAGCTTAAGGACTAGCGGGAGGTCCCACAATGAGCAGTTCTTC. Protein: CASSLRTSGRSHNEQFF. The chain employs TRBV11-3 and TRBJ2-1, with 14 bases identical to TRBD2. Germline CDR1 reads SGHNT; CDR2 reads YENEEA. This CDR3 comprises 17 residues. V was pared by 2 bases and J by 5 bases, with 5 bases of the junction left unmatched.